The rows below give T cell receptor beta chains drawn from one sample of a study of T cell repertoires in cytomegalovirus infection. MiXCR, applied by TCRdb to the reads, yields one record per CDR3 protein. Found here are tens of thousands of distinct CDR3 sequences, roughly half of them singletons; the top ten hold approximately 95%. Their recognized antigens are unknown. Source: CD8+ T cells from cultured PBMCs, taken from culture after CMV antigen stimulation. The receptors were gathered from a human donor in good health (CMV status not recorded). Some clones in this sample may be carry-over from other donors' samples. The CDR3 runs from the conserved cysteine through the conserved F or W. The D gene is left open where the match is weak. Rows give clone size only sometimes, using once, few, many, or a class for an expanded clone.

abundance	v_gene	j_gene	d_gene	CDR3nt	CDR3aa
-	TRBV19	TRBJ1-5	-	TGTGCCAGTAGTATCCGGGACCAGGCCAATCAGCCCCAGCATTTT	CASSIRDQANQPQHF
-	TRBV6-5	TRBJ2-6	-	TGTGCCAGCAGTTCCGGTACCGTCTCTGGGGCCAACGTCCTGACTTTC	CASSSGTVSGANVLTF
-	TRBV24-1	TRBJ1-5	-	TGTGCCACCAGTGACCACGGACAAAGTGGCGATCAGCCCCAGCATTTT	CATSDHGQSGDQPQHF
-	TRBV7-6	TRBJ2-7	-	TGTGCCAGCAGCTATTCCTTGGACAGTAGCTCCTACGAGCAGTACTTC	CASSYSLDSSSYEQYF
once	TRBV9	TRBJ1-1	TRBD1	TGTGCCAGCAGCCTTACCGACAGGGGAGGAGGCACTGAAGCTTTCTTT	CASSLTDRGGGTEAFF
-	TRBV6-1	TRBJ2-2	TRBD1	TGTGCCAGCAGTCCTCGGGACAGGGGGCTCTCCGGGGAGCTGTTTTTT	CASSPRDRGLSGELFF
-	TRBV7-4	TRBJ2-7	-	TGTGCCAGCAGCTCCGGGACGGGTTACGAGCAGTACTTC	CASSSGTGYEQYF
-	TRBV7-9	TRBJ2-1	TRBD2	TGTGCCAGCAGCTTAGTGGCAGCGGGGCCTCACAATGAGCAGTTCTTC	CASSLVAAGPHNEQFF
-	TRBV5-1	TRBJ1-1	TRBD1	TGCGCCAGCAGCTGGGCAGGGGGGCCGAACACTGAAGCTTTCTTT	CASSWAGGPNTEAFF
-	TRBV27	TRBJ1-1	-	TGTGCCAGCAGTTTATCGGGTCCTCTGAACACTGAAGCTTTCTTT	CASSLSGPLNTEAFF
-	TRBV9	TRBJ2-1	TRBD1	TGTGCCAGCAGCGCCCTTGGACAGGGGGCCTATGAGCAGTTCTTC	CASSALGQGAYEQFF
-	TRBV27	TRBJ2-3	-	TGTGCCAGCAGTTTATGGCTCGCCACAGATACGCAGTATTTT	CASSLWLATDTQYF
-	TRBV11-2	TRBJ1-5	-	TGTGCCAGCAGTGCAGGGTTTATTAGCAATCAGCCCCAGCATTTT	CASSAGFISNQPQHF
medium-sized	TRBV6-1	TRBJ1-6	-	TGTGCCACGGGGCAGGGGATCTTTAATTCACCCCTCCACTTT	CATGQGIFNSPLHF
-	TRBV5-4	TRBJ2-2	TRBD1	TGTGCCAGCAGGGACAGGGGCAACACCGGGGAGCTGTTTTTT	CASRDRGNTGELFF
few	TRBV6-8	TRBJ2-7	-	TGTGCCAGCAGTTACTCGGGCTTAAACGAGCAGTACTTC	CASSYSGLNEQYF
-	TRBV6-1	TRBJ2-7	-	TGTGCCAGCAGGGCTAGGGGACCTTCCTACGAGCAGTACTTC	CASRARGPSYEQYF
-	TRBV6-2/TRBV6-3	TRBJ1-1	-	TGTGCCAGCAGCCGCGGTGGAGCTTTCTTT	CASSRGGAFF
few	TRBV7-6	TRBJ2-7	TRBD1	TGTGCCAGCAGCCCGGGTCGGGACAGCTCCTACGAGCAGTACTTC	CASSPGRDSSYEQYF
-	TRBV7-9	TRBJ2-7	-	TGTGCCAGCAGCTTAGAACCCACCGATCAGTACTTC	CASSLEPTDQYF
few	TRBV5-4	TRBJ2-7	-	TGTGCCAGCAGCTTGGATTGGTCCTACGAGCAGTACTTC	CASSLDWSYEQYF
-	TRBV7-2	TRBJ2-7	-	TGTGCCAGCAGCGCGGACACCTACGAGCAGTACTTC	CASSADTYEQYF
-	TRBV7-8	TRBJ2-7	-	TGTGCCAGCAGCCATCTAAGGGGTCAGGACGAGCAGTACTTC	CASSHLRGQDEQYF
few	TRBV6-5	TRBJ1-1	TRBD1	TGTGCCAGCAGACACAGGGGAGGGATCGTGAACACTGAAGCTTTCTTT	CASRHRGGIVNTEAFF
many	TRBV7-6	TRBJ2-1	TRBD2	TGTGCCAGCAGCGGAGAGCCGGGACTAGCGGGATCGCGCTCCTACAATGAGCAGTTCTTC	CASSGEPGLAGSRSYNEQFF
few	TRBV5-6	TRBJ2-7	-	TGTGCCAGCAGCTCCGGGACGACGAGCTCCTACGAGCAGTACTTC	CASSSGTTSSYEQYF
-	TRBV9	TRBJ2-3	TRBD2	TGTGCCAGCAGCCTAGCGGGAGGGCCTGTGGAAACAGATACGCAGTATTTT	CASSLAGGPVETDTQYF
few	TRBV2	TRBJ2-2	-	TGTGCCAGCACAGAAGTAACCGGGGAGCTGTTTTTT	CASTEVTGELFF
-	TRBV9	TRBJ2-1	-	TGTGCCAGCGGAGGCAGTGAGCAGTTCTTC	CASGGSEQFF
-	TRBV27	TRBJ2-7	TRBD1	TGTGCCAGCAGGACCGCCCCCGGGACAGCCTACGAGCAGTACTTC	CASRTAPGTAYEQYF
-	TRBV12-3/TRBV12-4	TRBJ2-1	TRBD2	TGTGCCAGCAGTTTGCGCCGGGGGGACAATGAGCAGTTCTTC	CASSLRRGDNEQFF
-	TRBV4-2	TRBJ2-7	TRBD2	TGTGCCAGCACCCTTAGCGGGAGCGGATACGAGCAGTACTTC	CASTLSGSGYEQYF
-	TRBV7-8	TRBJ1-1	-	TGTGCCAGCAGCTTAAGCCACGGGGGCACTGAAGCTTTCTTT	CASSLSHGGTEAFF
-	TRBV7-3	TRBJ1-1	-	TGTGCCAGCAGCCAATGGGGAGGGAACACTGAAGCTTTCTTT	CASSQWGGNTEAFF
once	TRBV6-4	TRBJ2-1	TRBD2	TGTGCCAGCAGTGAATCTGGGGGGGGGAACAATGAGCAGTTCTTC	CASSESGGGNNEQFF
-	TRBV20-1	TRBJ2-2	-	TGCAGTGCCGCTTCCGGGGGGCAAGGAAACACCGGGGAGCTGTTTTTT	CSAASGGQGNTGELFF
-	TRBV7-6	TRBJ2-2	TRBD1	TGTGCCAGCAGCATTGACAGGGGCCCCGGGGAGCTGTTTTTT	CASSIDRGPGELFF
few	TRBV27	TRBJ2-1	TRBD2	TGTGCCAGCAGTTTAGGGACTAGCGGGAGTAATGAGCAGTTCTTC	CASSLGTSGSNEQFF
-	TRBV25-1	TRBJ1-1	-	TGTGCCAGCAACCGATCGGGGGGGCGCAGGACTGAAGCTTTCTTT	CASNRSGGRRTEAFF
-	TRBV27	TRBJ1-1	TRBD1	TGTGCCAGCCGGGACAGGGGGGGCCAGACTGAAGCTTTCTTT	CASRDRGGQTEAFF
few	TRBV5-1	TRBJ1-2	-	TGCGCCAGCAGCTCCCGACCCAAAGACTACAGTGATGGCTACACCTTC	CASSSRPKDYSDGYTF
few	TRBV11-2	TRBJ1-5	-	TGTGCCAGCAGCTTAGGAAGTAGCAATCAGCCCCAGCATTTT	CASSLGSSNQPQHF